Listed below are T cell receptor beta chains from one sample, sequenced in a study of control samples from healthy donors and cancer patients. TCRdb's copy holds only in-frame clones and misses some; the assay was immunoSEQ multiplex PCR. The top ten clones hold around 1.6% of a sample with roughly 150,000 clones, roughly 88% of them seen once. The sample was blood. Receptor source: a man between 18 and 35 years old in good health. CDR3s include the opening cysteine and the closing phenylalanine or tryptophan. Fields, in order: clone size, V gene, J gene, D gene, CDR3 DNA, CDR3 protein. D genes are given only for firm matches. The size of a clone is reported for some rows only, either as once, few or many, or as a class for expanded clones.

clone_size: NA; v_call: TRBV7-9; j_call: TRBJ1-5; d_call: TRBD1; cdr3_nt: TGTGCCAGCAGCTCCGGGACAGTGGGGAATCAGCCCCAGCATTTT; cdr3_aa: CASSSGTVGNQPQHF
clone_size: NA; v_call: TRBV3-1/TRBV3-2; j_call: TRBJ2-1; d_call: NA; cdr3_nt: TGTGCCAGCAGCCATCTAGGATCCCCTCCGTGCAATGAGCAGTTCTTC; cdr3_aa: CASSHLGSPPCNEQFF
clone_size: NA; v_call: TRBV19; j_call: TRBJ2-7; d_call: NA; cdr3_nt: TGTGCCAGTATATGGACAGCCCTCTACGAGCAGTACTTC; cdr3_aa: CASIWTALYEQYF
clone_size: NA; v_call: TRBV29-1; j_call: TRBJ2-3; d_call: TRBD2; cdr3_nt: TGCAGCGGTTCGAGCGGGGGGACCTGGGATACGCAGTATTTT; cdr3_aa: CSGSSGGTWDTQYF
clone_size: few; v_call: TRBV27; j_call: TRBJ1-5; d_call: NA; cdr3_nt: TGTGCCAGCAGTTTCGGGGGCGCTGGCAGTCAGCCCCAGCATTTT; cdr3_aa: CASSFGGAGSQPQHF
clone_size: once; v_call: TRBV7-3; j_call: TRBJ2-3; d_call: TRBD2; cdr3_nt: TGTGCCAGCAGCTCCACTAGCGGGGGGGCCTACAGTACGCAGTATTTT; cdr3_aa: CASSSTSGGAYSTQYF
clone_size: NA; v_call: TRBV27; j_call: TRBJ2-1; d_call: TRBD2; cdr3_nt: TGTGCCAGCATCGCGGGACTAGCGGGGGGATGGGAGCAGTTCTTC; cdr3_aa: CASIAGLAGGWEQFF
clone_size: NA; v_call: TRBV9; j_call: TRBJ2-3; d_call: TRBD2; cdr3_nt: TGTGCCAGCAGCCCCATTTGGCTGGCGGGGGGAAGCGGCGTAGATACGCAGTATTTT; cdr3_aa: CASSPIWLAGGSGVDTQYF
clone_size: NA; v_call: TRBV11-2; j_call: TRBJ1-4; d_call: NA; cdr3_nt: TGTGCCAGCAGCTTAGATCAGGGGACTTCTGAAAAACTGTTTTTT; cdr3_aa: CASSLDQGTSEKLFF
clone_size: NA; v_call: TRBV6-2/TRBV6-3; j_call: TRBJ2-2; d_call: TRBD2; cdr3_nt: TGTGCCAGCAGTTACGGTCTAGCGGGGGACACCGGGGAGCTGTTTTTT; cdr3_aa: CASSYGLAGDTGELFF
clone_size: NA; v_call: TRBV19; j_call: TRBJ2-1; d_call: NA; cdr3_nt: TGTGCCAGTAGTATTACAGGGATGGACAATGAGCAGTTCTTC; cdr3_aa: CASSITGMDNEQFF
clone_size: NA; v_call: TRBV7-3; j_call: TRBJ1-5; d_call: NA; cdr3_nt: TGTGCCAGCAGCTTGTCGGTAAATCAGCCCCAGCATTTT; cdr3_aa: CASSLSVNQPQHF
clone_size: NA; v_call: TRBV11-2; j_call: TRBJ2-7; d_call: NA; cdr3_nt: TGTGCCAGCACCGTGGGGGGGGACATAGCCTACGAGCAGTACTTC; cdr3_aa: CASTVGGDIAYEQYF
clone_size: NA; v_call: TRBV24-1; j_call: TRBJ2-2; d_call: TRBD2; cdr3_nt: TGTGCCACCAGTGCCCGCGACGGGGGGGCCGGGGAGCTGTTTTTT; cdr3_aa: CATSARDGGAGELFF
clone_size: NA; v_call: TRBV6-5; j_call: TRBJ1-2; d_call: NA; cdr3_nt: TGTGCCAGTGGGCGGGGTGGCTATGGCTACACCTTC; cdr3_aa: CASGRGGYGYTF
clone_size: NA; v_call: TRBV19; j_call: TRBJ2-3; d_call: TRBD1; cdr3_nt: TGTGCCAGTAGCCCCACAGGGGTTAAAGATACGCAGTATTTT; cdr3_aa: CASSPTGVKDTQYF
clone_size: NA; v_call: TRBV2; j_call: TRBJ1-6; d_call: NA; cdr3_nt: TGTGCCAGCAGTGTTGACCTTTCACCCCTCCACTTT; cdr3_aa: CASSVDLSPLHF
clone_size: NA; v_call: TRBV9; j_call: TRBJ1-2; d_call: TRBD1; cdr3_nt: TGTGCCAGCAGCGTAGAGGGGGCGTATGGCTACACCTTC; cdr3_aa: CASSVEGAYGYTF
clone_size: NA; v_call: TRBV27; j_call: TRBJ2-5; d_call: NA; cdr3_nt: TGTGCCAGCAGTTTATACGCCTCCGAGATCCAAGAGACCCAGTACTTC; cdr3_aa: CASSLYASEIQETQYF
clone_size: NA; v_call: TRBV4-1; j_call: TRBJ1-5; d_call: NA; cdr3_nt: TGCGCCAGCAGCCAAGATGGGGGGGTAGGGAACCAGCCCCAGCATTTT; cdr3_aa: CASSQDGGVGNQPQHF
clone_size: NA; v_call: TRBV27; j_call: TRBJ1-2; d_call: TRBD1; cdr3_nt: TGTGCCAGCAGAGCACAGGGGGCGGGAGGCTACACCTTC; cdr3_aa: CASRAQGAGGYTF
clone_size: NA; v_call: TRBV9; j_call: TRBJ2-2; d_call: TRBD2; cdr3_nt: TGTGCCAGCCAGCGGGGTGTCACCGGGGAGCTGTTTTTT; cdr3_aa: CASQRGVTGELFF
clone_size: NA; v_call: TRBV3-1/TRBV3-2; j_call: TRBJ1-4; d_call: NA; cdr3_nt: TGTGCCAGCAGCCGCCGCGGGACTGGTGAAAAACTGTTTTTT; cdr3_aa: CASSRRGTGEKLFF
clone_size: NA; v_call: TRBV11-1; j_call: TRBJ2-4; d_call: NA; cdr3_nt: TGTGCCAGCAGCTCCCACTTAGACGGGGGATACATTCAGTACTTC; cdr3_aa: CASSSHLDGGYIQYF
clone_size: NA; v_call: TRBV12-3/TRBV12-4; j_call: TRBJ1-2; d_call: NA; cdr3_nt: TGTGCCAGCAGTGAACAGGGAATCAATGGCTACACCTTC; cdr3_aa: CASSEQGINGYTF
clone_size: NA; v_call: TRBV2; j_call: TRBJ1-5; d_call: NA; cdr3_nt: TGTGCCAGCGGGAGGGATGGCAATCAGCCCCAGCATTTT; cdr3_aa: CASGRDGNQPQHF
clone_size: NA; v_call: TRBV28; j_call: TRBJ2-7; d_call: NA; cdr3_nt: TGTGCCAGCAGTTTATTTAGCAGGGGTCGCAACGAGCAGTACTTC; cdr3_aa: CASSLFSRGRNEQYF
clone_size: NA; v_call: TRBV6-2/TRBV6-3; j_call: TRBJ1-1; d_call: NA; cdr3_nt: TGTGCCAGCAGCCCAGCGAGACACTTGAACACTGAAGCTTTCTTT; cdr3_aa: CASSPARHLNTEAFF
clone_size: NA; v_call: TRBV28; j_call: TRBJ2-7; d_call: TRBD1; cdr3_nt: TGTGCCAGCAGTTCCGGACAGGGGGCGAGAAACGAGCAGTACTTC; cdr3_aa: CASSSGQGARNEQYF
clone_size: NA; v_call: TRBV5-4; j_call: TRBJ2-7; d_call: TRBD2; cdr3_nt: TGTGCCAGCAGCTTCCAATTGACTAGCGGGTACGAGCAGTACTTC; cdr3_aa: CASSFQLTSGYEQYF
clone_size: NA; v_call: TRBV2; j_call: TRBJ2-7; d_call: NA; cdr3_nt: TGTGCCAGCAGTCTCCGCCGAGGAGAGCAGTACTTC; cdr3_aa: CASSLRRGEQYF
clone_size: NA; v_call: TRBV7-2; j_call: TRBJ2-5; d_call: TRBD2; cdr3_nt: TGTGCCAGCAGCGACGACTCACTAGCGGGGGGCGGGGAGACCCAGTACTTC; cdr3_aa: CASSDDSLAGGGETQYF
clone_size: NA; v_call: TRBV2; j_call: TRBJ2-3; d_call: NA; cdr3_nt: TGTGCCAGCAGTGAACCCCCGGGCGCGGATACGCAGTATTTT; cdr3_aa: CASSEPPGADTQYF
clone_size: NA; v_call: TRBV28; j_call: TRBJ1-1; d_call: NA; cdr3_nt: TGTGCCAGCAGTTTAGCTTGGGGGACGGTGAACACTGAAGCTTTCTTT; cdr3_aa: CASSLAWGTVNTEAFF
clone_size: NA; v_call: TRBV27; j_call: TRBJ1-5; d_call: NA; cdr3_nt: TGTGCCAGCAGCCGGTCGGGAGGGACTGTGAATCAGCCCCAGCATTTT; cdr3_aa: CASSRSGGTVNQPQHF
clone_size: NA; v_call: TRBV19; j_call: TRBJ2-1; d_call: TRBD2; cdr3_nt: TGTGCCAGTAGTCCTTCCCCTAGCGGGGGGATCGGTGAGCAGTTCTTC; cdr3_aa: CASSPSPSGGIGEQFF
clone_size: NA; v_call: TRBV11-1; j_call: TRBJ2-5; d_call: TRBD1; cdr3_nt: TGTGCCAGCAGCTTAGAGGGACAGTTCCAAGAGACCCAGTACTTC; cdr3_aa: CASSLEGQFQETQYF
clone_size: NA; v_call: TRBV7-2; j_call: TRBJ1-4; d_call: NA; cdr3_nt: TGTGCCAGCAGCTTAGCTGGCGGAAGAGGATATGAAAAACTGTTTTTT; cdr3_aa: CASSLAGGRGYEKLFF
clone_size: NA; v_call: TRBV18; j_call: TRBJ2-5; d_call: NA; cdr3_nt: TGTGCCAGCTCACACTCGAAAGGGACCCAAGAGACCCAGTACTTC; cdr3_aa: CASSHSKGTQETQYF
clone_size: NA; v_call: TRBV5-1; j_call: TRBJ1-5; d_call: NA; cdr3_nt: TGCGCCAGCAGCTTGACTTTTGGATCGGATCAGCCCCAGCATTTT; cdr3_aa: CASSLTFGSDQPQHF
clone_size: NA; v_call: TRBV4-2; j_call: TRBJ2-2; d_call: TRBD2; cdr3_nt: TGTGCCAGCAGCCAAGATAAGGAAGCGGGGGCCCCAGAGCTGTTTTTT; cdr3_aa: CASSQDKEAGAPELFF
clone_size: once; v_call: TRBV14; j_call: TRBJ2-3; d_call: TRBD1; cdr3_nt: TGTGCCAGCAGCCAAGATAGTTACGGGACAGGGATTTCAGATACGCAGTATTTT; cdr3_aa: CASSQDSYGTGISDTQYF
clone_size: NA; v_call: TRBV12-3/TRBV12-4; j_call: TRBJ1-4; d_call: NA; cdr3_nt: TGTGCCAGCACTCCGGGCCCCGGGGAAAAACTGTTTTTT; cdr3_aa: CASTPGPGEKLFF
clone_size: NA; v_call: TRBV7-8; j_call: TRBJ1-5; d_call: NA; cdr3_nt: TGTGCCAGCAGCTTAGTTTCCGGGGCGGGCAATCAGCCCCAGCATTTT; cdr3_aa: CASSLVSGAGNQPQHF
clone_size: once; v_call: TRBV7-2; j_call: TRBJ2-1; d_call: NA; cdr3_nt: TGTGCCAGCAGCTTAGCGAGGGGGTCGGAGGGGAATGAGCAGTTCTTC; cdr3_aa: CASSLARGSEGNEQFF
clone_size: NA; v_call: TRBV10-3; j_call: TRBJ2-7; d_call: TRBD2; cdr3_nt: TGTGCCACGTCTGGCGGGGGGCTGGGGGAGCAGTACTTC; cdr3_aa: CATSGGGLGEQYF
clone_size: NA; v_call: TRBV14; j_call: TRBJ1-2; d_call: NA; cdr3_nt: TGTGCCAGCAGCCGGCTCGGCAGTAACTATGGCTACACCTTC; cdr3_aa: CASSRLGSNYGYTF
clone_size: NA; v_call: TRBV7-8; j_call: TRBJ2-7; d_call: TRBD2; cdr3_nt: TGTGCCAGCAGCTTAGGGGGGGGAACGTCCTACGAGCAGTACTTC; cdr3_aa: CASSLGGGTSYEQYF
clone_size: NA; v_call: TRBV5-4; j_call: TRBJ1-2; d_call: NA; cdr3_nt: TGTGCCAGCAGCTTGATTGCCCAGGGCGATGGCTATGGCTACACCTTC; cdr3_aa: CASSLIAQGDGYGYTF
clone_size: NA; v_call: TRBV20-1; j_call: TRBJ1-6; d_call: NA; cdr3_nt: TGCAGTGCCAGTAATCCGGGACACAATAATTCACCCCTCCACTTT; cdr3_aa: CSASNPGHNNSPLHF
clone_size: NA; v_call: TRBV12-3/TRBV12-4; j_call: TRBJ2-7; d_call: NA; cdr3_nt: TGTGCCAGCAGCCCGACAGTCCTGAACGAGCAGTACTTC; cdr3_aa: CASSPTVLNEQYF
clone_size: NA; v_call: TRBV20-1; j_call: TRBJ2-4; d_call: NA; cdr3_nt: TGCAGTGCTAAGGTTGACATTCAGTACTTC; cdr3_aa: CSAKVDIQYF
clone_size: NA; v_call: TRBV12-3/TRBV12-4; j_call: TRBJ2-3; d_call: NA; cdr3_nt: TGTGCCAGCAGCTCCTACCAAAATACGCAGTATTTT; cdr3_aa: CASSSYQNTQYF
clone_size: NA; v_call: TRBV20-1; j_call: TRBJ2-7; d_call: NA; cdr3_nt: TGCAGTGCTAGTGGAATCCGGTACGAGCAGTACTTC; cdr3_aa: CSASGIRYEQYF
clone_size: NA; v_call: TRBV21-1; j_call: TRBJ1-6; d_call: NA; cdr3_nt: TGTGCCAGCAGCAAAGCGCAGGACGTCAGCTCCTATAATTCACCCCTCCACTTT; cdr3_aa: CASSKAQDVSSYNSPLHF